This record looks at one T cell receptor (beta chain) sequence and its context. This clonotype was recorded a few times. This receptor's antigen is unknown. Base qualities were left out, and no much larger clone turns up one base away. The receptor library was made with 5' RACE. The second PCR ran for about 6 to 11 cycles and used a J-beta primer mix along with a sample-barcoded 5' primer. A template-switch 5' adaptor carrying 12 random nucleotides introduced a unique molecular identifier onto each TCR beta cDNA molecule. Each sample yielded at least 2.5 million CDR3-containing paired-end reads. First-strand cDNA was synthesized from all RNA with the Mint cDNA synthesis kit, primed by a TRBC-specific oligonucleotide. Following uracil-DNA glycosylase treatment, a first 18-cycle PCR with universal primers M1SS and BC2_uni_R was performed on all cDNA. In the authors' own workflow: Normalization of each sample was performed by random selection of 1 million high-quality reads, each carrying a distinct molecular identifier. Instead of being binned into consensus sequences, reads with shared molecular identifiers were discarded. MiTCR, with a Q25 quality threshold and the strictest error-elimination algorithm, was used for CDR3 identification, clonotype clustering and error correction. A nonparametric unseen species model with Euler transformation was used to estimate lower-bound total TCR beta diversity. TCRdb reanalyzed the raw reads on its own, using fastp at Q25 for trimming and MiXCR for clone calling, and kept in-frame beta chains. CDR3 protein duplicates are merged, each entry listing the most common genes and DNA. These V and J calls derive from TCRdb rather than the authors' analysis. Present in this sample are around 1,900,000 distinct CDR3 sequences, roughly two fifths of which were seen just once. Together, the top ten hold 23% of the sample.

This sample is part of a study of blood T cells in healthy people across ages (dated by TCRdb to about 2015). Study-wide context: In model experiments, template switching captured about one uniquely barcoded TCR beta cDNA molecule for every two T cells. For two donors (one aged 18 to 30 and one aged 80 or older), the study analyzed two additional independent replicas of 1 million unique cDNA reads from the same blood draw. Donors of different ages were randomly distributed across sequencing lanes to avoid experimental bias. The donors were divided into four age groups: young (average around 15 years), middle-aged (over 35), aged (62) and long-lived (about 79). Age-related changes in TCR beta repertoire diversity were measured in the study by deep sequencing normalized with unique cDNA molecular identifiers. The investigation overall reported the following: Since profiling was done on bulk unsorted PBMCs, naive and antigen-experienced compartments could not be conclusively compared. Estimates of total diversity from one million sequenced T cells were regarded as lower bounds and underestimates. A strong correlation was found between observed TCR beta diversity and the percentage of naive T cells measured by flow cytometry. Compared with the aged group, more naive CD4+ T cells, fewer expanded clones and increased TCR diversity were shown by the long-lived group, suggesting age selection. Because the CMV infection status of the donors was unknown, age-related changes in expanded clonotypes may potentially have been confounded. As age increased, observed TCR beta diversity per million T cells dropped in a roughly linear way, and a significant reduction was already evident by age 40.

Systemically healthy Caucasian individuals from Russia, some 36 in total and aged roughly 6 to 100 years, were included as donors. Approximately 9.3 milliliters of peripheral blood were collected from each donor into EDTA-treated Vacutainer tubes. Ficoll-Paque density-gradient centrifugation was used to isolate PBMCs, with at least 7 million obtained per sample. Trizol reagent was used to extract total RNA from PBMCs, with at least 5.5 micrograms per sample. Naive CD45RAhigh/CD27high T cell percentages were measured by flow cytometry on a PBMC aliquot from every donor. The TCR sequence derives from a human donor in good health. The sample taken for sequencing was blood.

The CDR3 region has the sequence CSVEWAEGYTF. The bases are TGCAGCGTTGAATGGGCTGAGGGCTACACCTTC. The chain uses TRBV29-1 and TRBJ1-2, with the identity of the D gene unclear. The germline V gene encodes CDR1 SQVTM and CDR2 ANQGSEA. The junction shows trimming of 2 bases on V and 8 bases on J, plus 9 bases between the germline ends. The CDR3 has 11 amino acids, counting the end cysteine and phenylalanine. The read is trimmed to its CDR3 DNA, 33 bases read in frame from base 1.